This T cell receptor beta chain was recovered during a study of T-cell memory formation after mild COVID-19. The study's findings and limits: There were some responding clones in pre-infection memory, which suggested that cross-reactive memory had joined.

In its sample, this clonotype was seen a few times. Its antigen remains unidentified. TCRdb redid the calling of the 5' RACE reads with MiXCR, one entry per CDR3 protein. The data contain fewer than 400,000 distinct CDR3 sequences, roughly 15% of them singletons. The germline gives CDR1 DFQATT, CDR2 SNEGSKA (reference sequence). CDR3 length equals 14 residues. Losses at the gene ends were 1 base for V and 0 bases for J; bases not matched to a gene: 2. The receptor comes from a young man who had mild COVID-19 (a few samples of this study predate the infection). Cell type and time point are not known. J is TRBJ2-5 and V is TRBV20-1; 7 bases are a match to TRBD2. The sequencing input was PBMCs or a T cell subset sorted from them (not recorded which). The CDR3 DNA follows: TGCAGTGCTAGAGGGCGGGGGTACCAAGAGACCCAGTACTTC. Its translation is CSARGRGYQETQYF.